What follows is one T cell receptor beta chain and its context. Its antigen is as yet unknown. In germline, CDR1 is PRHDT, CDR2 FYEKMQ (reference sequence). The V end was cut by 2 bases, the J end by 5 bases, with 10 bases between. This CDR3 contains 13 residues. Unique molecular identifier tags were affixed to discrete cDNA molecules. A single record per CDR3 protein comes from TCRdb applying MiXCR to the 5' RACE reads. This sample has tens of thousands of distinct CDR3 sequences, with under 15% found just once. The data are from a study of early T cells in non-severe SARS-CoV-2 infection. In the study overall: Sequencing of bulk RNA from unsorted whole blood was done, without chain pairing.

Study-wide results and limits: Database matching using VDJdb favored anti-spike CD8 responses, with private and CD4 specificities left missing.

This receptor was taken from an adult who was a healthcare worker with PCR-confirmed SARS-CoV-2 infection or an uninfected control (not recorded which). V gene TRBV13 combines with J gene TRBJ2-7; a weak D match, TRBD2 (6 bases). The sample consisted of whole blood. The DNA of the CDR3 is TGTGCCAGCAGCTTACCGGGGGAAGACGAGCAGTACTTC. As protein: CASSLPGEDEQYF.